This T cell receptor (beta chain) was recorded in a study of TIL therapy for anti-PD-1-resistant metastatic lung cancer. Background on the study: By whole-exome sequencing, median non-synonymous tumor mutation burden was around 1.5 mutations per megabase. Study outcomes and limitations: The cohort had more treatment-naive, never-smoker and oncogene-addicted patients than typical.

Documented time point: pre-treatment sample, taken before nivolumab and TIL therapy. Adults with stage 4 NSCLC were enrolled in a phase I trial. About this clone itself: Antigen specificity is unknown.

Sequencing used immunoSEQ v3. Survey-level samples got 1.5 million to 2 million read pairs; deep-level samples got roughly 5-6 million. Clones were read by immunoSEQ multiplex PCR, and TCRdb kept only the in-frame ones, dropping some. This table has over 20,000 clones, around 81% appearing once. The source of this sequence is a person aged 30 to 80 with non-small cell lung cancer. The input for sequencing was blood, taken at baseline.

Here the CDR3 reads CASSIAGTGFEAFF. DNA of the CDR3: TGTGCCAGTAGTATAGCCGGGACAGGGTTTGAAGCTTTCTTT. The chain joins TRBV19 to TRBJ1-1; 9 bases are shared with TRBD1. Trimming cost V 1 base and J 7 bases; bases outside gene matches: 4. This CDR3 comprises 14 residues. Germline CDR1 reads LNHDA; CDR2 reads SQIVND (reference sequence).